Listed below are T cell receptor beta chains from one sample, sequenced in a study of blood T cell repertoires in COVID-19. The protocol was immunoSEQ multiplex PCR, while the TCRdb copy is restricted to in-frame clones and leaves out a portion. The sample comprises 250,000 to 350,000 clones, around 90% of which are singletons, and 1% to 1.3% rests with the top ten. The sample was PBMCs or T cells enriched from blood (not recorded which). The receptors here all came from a woman aged 25 to 39 who had recovered from COVID-19. The CDR3 runs from the conserved cysteine through the conserved F or W.

TRBV30 CAWSVGLSGYTF
TRBV5-5 CASSLGGGAETQYF
TRBV3-1/TRBV3-2 CASSHTVTNTEAFF
TRBV5-1 CASSLAGTGTGEQYF
TRBV9 CASSVGAGAYNEQFF
TRBV11-2 CASSSLRGGNEQFF
TRBV11-2 CASSLDKSSLTGNNSPLHF
TRBV28 CASSLPSGQNTGELFF
TRBV30 CAWSSLRGSTEAFF
TRBV30 CAWRRGGDEKLFF
TRBV7-9 CASSLVGGSGYTF
TRBV10-3 CAITPGTSGNEQFF
TRBV7-2 CASSRRTGQETQYF
TRBV28 CASNSGLSSGANVLTF
TRBV28 CASSQGPLGQPQHF
TRBV6-6 CASSQTDSYQPQHF
TRBV7-9 CASSFKGTDTQYF
TRBV25-1 CASRVAGGHNEQFF
TRBV5-4 CASSILWGPGGYYNEQFF
TRBV28 CASSFGPWTRKDGTEAFF
TRBV9 CASAGTSGGNEQFF
TRBV7-2 CASSTPLGQGFTNYGYTF
TRBV13 CASSPKLAAPSVNEQFF
TRBV28 CASSLYLKQGRGYTF
TRBV7-3 CASRDSGSGSTGELFF
TRBV5-4 CASSSQGAGEKLFF
TRBV7-9 CASSLVPGPYEQYF
TRBV3-1/TRBV3-2 CASSQGRGGDGYTF